This TCR beta chain stems from a study of T cells expressing NK-cell markers. Study background: It was from sorted CD3+CD56+NKG2C+, CD3+CD56+NKG2C- and CD3+CD56-NKG2C+ T cells that TCR beta repertoires came.

This CDR3 is built from 15 residues. The germline V gene has CDR1 MNHEY and CDR2 SMNVEV (reference sequence). UMIs were included in TCR beta cDNA generated by 5'RACE template switching. TCRdb reanalyzed the 5' RACE reads and collapses them to one entry per CDR3 protein, without DNA. This sample's table reports some 500,000 distinct CDR3 sequences. With regard to this clonotype: What it binds is not known.

Study conclusions and caveats: A range of about 1.0-7.5% of CD8+ T cells consisted of dominant NKG2C+ clonotypes in a handful of donors. Evidence did not settle whether expanded NKG2C+ T cell clones targeted HCMV.

The receptor was derived from a woman in her forties or fifties in good health. The sequencing input was blood T cells: a sorted CD56 or NKG2C T cell subset, CD4+ or CD8+ T cells, or bulk PBMC T cells (not recorded which). This sequence joins TRBV27 and TRBJ2-7; TCRdb gives TRBD1 as the D gene, but with no DNA this cannot be confirmed. CDR3 amino acids: CASSLSWTAPYEQYF.